This T cell receptor beta chain was found in a study of PD-1 blockade in classical Hodgkin lymphoma. The germline V gene has CDR1 SGHNT and CDR2 YYREEE (reference sequence). V was shortened by 4 bases and J by 2 bases, with 16 bases between the two germline ends. The CDR3 has 16 amino acids. Overall study findings and caveats: Whoever responded completely had baseline diversity much like that seen in newly diagnosed patients. Significant TCR diversity gains by C4D1 occurred in CD4+ but not CD8+ cells.

Details on this clone: The antigen is not known.

Each patient's relapse followed autologous stem cell transplantation, and brentuximab vedotin exposure varied. The assay was immunoSEQ multiplex PCR, and TCRdb's table has in-frame clones only and misses some. The data contain some 96,000 clones, roughly 89% of them seen just once; the ten biggest clones take up less than 3.5%. The sequencing here drew on peripheral blood mononuclear cells (PBMCs), taken at baseline. The gene calls are TRBV5-4 and TRBJ2-1; tentative D call: TRBD2 (6 bases). This sequence was found in a human donor with classical Hodgkin lymphoma. CDR3 bases: TGTGCCAGCAGCGCGGGACCTCACTCTCCCTACAATGAGCAGTTCTTC. Translation: CASSAGPHSPYNEQFF.